What follows are 20 T cell receptor beta chains derived from one specimen sequenced in a study of blood T cell repertoires in COVID-19. This table comes from immunoSEQ multiplex PCR, and its TCRdb copy is limited to in-frame clones, with some not included. This sample carries about 150,000 clones, roughly 87% of them seen once, and the ten largest clones take under 4.5%. Sample: PBMCs or T cells enriched from blood (not recorded which). The receptors were gathered from a woman in her forties who had been exposed to COVID-19.

The V and J genes are TRBV10-3 and TRBJ2-3, with 12 bases fitting TRBD1. After removal of 6 bases from V and 5 bases from J, the junction contained 9 bases not matched to a gene. CDR3 length equals 16 residues. Germline CDR1 ENHRY, CDR2 SYGVKD. The CDR3 sequence: CAIRRGTGGRGDTQYF. The CDR3 DNA reads TGTGCCATCAGGCGGGGGACAGGGGGCCGTGGAGATACGCAGTATTTT.

This rearrangement joins TRBV10-3 to TRBJ1-5, with D perhaps TRBD1 (5 bases). CDR1 and CDR2 (germline): ENHRY, SYGVKD. The ends were cut back, 5 bases at V and 6 bases at J, with 14 bases in the middle. This CDR3 spans 14 amino acids. Written as DNA, the CDR3 is TGTGCCATCAGTCAGGAGCAGGGAAGTCAGCCCCAGCATTTT. It translates to CAISQEQGSQPQHF.

V gene TRBV24-1 combines with J gene TRBJ1-5, with D tentatively TRBD1 (6 bases). The germline V and J ends were trimmed by 9 bases and 5 bases, with 16 bases remaining between them. CDR1 is KGHDR and CDR2 is SFDVKD in the germline V gene. The CDR3 is 14 residues long. This CDR3 reads CATSSHRVDQPQHF. For the CDR3, the DNA is TGTGCCACCTCATCACACAGGGTTGATCAGCCCCAGCATTTT.

The V and J genes are TRBV28 and TRBJ2-3; 8 bases map to TRBD2. This CDR3 spans 17 amino acids. CDR1 and CDR2 (germline): MDHEN, SYDVKM. V was clipped by 3 bases and J by 2 bases; unmatched bases: 10. The CDR3 DNA reads TGTGCCAGCAGTTTGCCTCTCGGAGCGGGAGCCACAGATACGCAGTATTTT. Its translation: CASSLPLGAGATDTQYF.

The chain joins TRBV5-1 to TRBJ2-7; TRBD1 matches 7 bases. The V gene's germline CDR1 is SGHRS and CDR2 YFSETQ. V shed 2 bases and J 2 bases; nucleotides not matched to a gene: 4. This CDR3 contains 14 residues. This CDR3 is CASSFDREPYEQYF. For the CDR3, the DNA is TGCGCCAGCAGCTTCGACAGGGAACCCTACGAGCAGTACTTC.

This clone has a handful of counts. The chain couples TRBV18 to TRBJ2-1; TRBD2 aligns across 11 bases. This CDR3 spans 16 amino acids. V was clipped by 3 bases and J by 7 bases; unmatched bases: 8. Germline lookup yields CDR1 KGHSH and CDR2 LQKENI. DNA for the CDR3: TGTGCCAGCTCACCGGTCGGGACTAGCGGTTGGAATGAGCAGTTCTTC. It specifies CASSPVGTSGWNEQFF.

The genes are TRBV10-1 and TRBJ2-7; D ambiguous. CDR1 WNHNN and CDR2 SYGVQD come from the germline V gene (reference sequence). The germline V and J ends were trimmed by 2 bases and 5 bases, with 10 bases remaining between them. This CDR3 has 13 residues. CDR3 region: CASSERVGNEQYF. The CDR3 region has the DNA TGCGCCAGCAGTGAGAGAGTTGGTAACGAGCAGTACTTC.

The V and J genes are TRBV19 and TRBJ2-5; D remains unclear. Per germline, CDR1 LNHDA and CDR2 SQIVND (reference sequence). There are 13 residues in the CDR3. Between the trimmed V and J ends, which lost 5 bases and 4 bases, there was a span of 11 bases. The CDR3 sequence is CASSQTGGETQYF. The DNA of the CDR3 is TGTGCCAGTAGTCAGACGGGTGGAGAGACCCAGTACTTC.

The CDR3 protein is CASIQGTGNEKLFF. Here the CDR3 DNA reads TGTGCCAGCATCCAAGGGACAGGGAATGAAAAACTGTTTTTT. The genes are TRBV28 and TRBJ1-4; 9 nucleotides match TRBD1. This CDR3 has 14 amino acids. From germline, CDR1 is MDHEN and CDR2 SYDVKM. V lost 7 bases and J lost 5; bases outside the gene matches: 5.

The chain uses TRBV12-3 or TRBV12-4 and TRBJ1-2; 9 positions agree with TRBD1. The CDR3 is made up of 12 amino acids. Germline trimming cut 10 bases from V and 7 bases from J; bases unmatched to any gene: 7. CDR3 bases: TGTGCCATTCGGACAGGGGAGACTGGCTACACCTTC. Translating it yields CAIRTGETGYTF.

The V gene is TRBV6-1, the J gene TRBJ2-6, with D possibly matching TRBD2 (5 bases). Looked up from germline, CDR1 is MNHNS and CDR2 is SASEGT. The CDR3 is 17 amino acids. The germline V and J ends were trimmed by 3 bases and 0 bases, with 12 bases remaining between them. CDR3 sequence reads: CASSERATSSGANVLTF. Here the CDR3 DNA reads TGTGCCAGCAGTGAGAGGGCGACGAGCTCTGGGGCCAACGTCCTGACTTTC.

V is TRBV19 and J is TRBJ2-3; 13 nucleotides match TRBD2. CDR3 length: 15 amino acids. CDR1 and CDR2 from the germline V gene are LNHDA and SQIVND (reference sequence). V shed 7 bases and J 4 bases; nucleotides not matched to a gene: 5. CDR3 loop: CASKLAGGVSDTQYF. CDR3 nucleotides: TGTGCCAGTAAACTAGCGGGAGGGGTCTCAGATACGCAGTATTTT.

The rearrangement joins TRBV7-2 to TRBJ1-1, with 12 bases lining up with TRBD1. The CDR3 is made up of 14 amino acids. Germline V gene data show CDR1 as SGHTA and CDR2 as FQGNSA. V lost 5 bases to trimming and J lost 11 bases; unmatched junction nucleotides: 9. The CDR3 loop reads CASSRGDRGRKAFF. CDR3 in DNA: TGTGCCAGCAGCCGGGGGGACAGGGGGCGCAAGGCTTTCTTT.

The rearrangement uses TRBV19 and TRBJ1-5; D gene unclear. This CDR3 has 13 amino acids. Germline V lookup: CDR1 LNHDA, CDR2 SQIVND (reference sequence). V was clipped by 5 bases and J by 4 bases, with 9 bases between them. CDR3 region: CASSLPGNQPQHF. The CDR3 nucleotides are TGTGCCAGTAGTTTGCCGGGAAATCAGCCCCAGCATTTT.

The chain links TRBV7-2 to TRBJ1-3; TRBD1 agrees at 9 bases. Germline CDR1 is SGHTA and CDR2 is FQGNSA. The CDR3 is made up of 17 amino acids. V shed 6 bases and J 0 bases; nucleotides not matched to a gene: 9. The DNA of the CDR3 is TGTGCCAGCAGTCCTCACAGGGGGCCACGCTCTGGAAACACCATATATTTT. Translated: CASSPHRGPRSGNTIYF.

The chain has TRBV29-1 and TRBJ2-1; 8 bases match TRBD1. Germline assignment: CDR1 SQVTM and CDR2 ANQGSEA. This CDR3 has 12 amino acids. Trimming removed 6 bases from V and 9 bases from J; junction bases left unmatched: 7. The CDR3 sequence is CSVGQGAFEQFF. Here the CDR3 DNA reads TGCAGCGTCGGCCAGGGGGCCTTTGAGCAGTTCTTC.

V usage is TRBV6-1 and J usage is TRBJ1-6, with D perhaps matching TRBD1 (5 bases). The V end was cut by 2 bases, the J end by 9 bases, with 17 bases between. This CDR3 contains 16 residues. CDR1 and CDR2 from the germline V gene are MNHNS and SASEGT. CDR3 nucleotide sequence: TGTGCCAGCAGTGAAACGAGTACAGGAACTCGTTCACCCCTCCACTTT. Protein sequence: CASSETSTGTRSPLHF.

This clone was seen once. The chain employs TRBV29-1 and TRBJ2-3, with 8 bases fitting TRBD1. This CDR3 region has 12 residues. Trimming cost V 3 bases and J 4 bases; bases outside gene matches: 0. Germline values: CDR1 SQVTM, CDR2 ANQGSEA. Here the CDR3 DNA reads TGCAGCGTTGAGGACAGGGCAGATACGCAGTATTTT. It yields the protein CSVEDRADTQYF.

V is TRBV25-1 and J is TRBJ1-4; D is uncertain. CDR1 and CDR2 (germline): MGHDK, SYGVNS. Deletions cut 7 bases from V and 8 bases from J, with 29 bases between. This CDR3 is 18 amino acids long. CDR3 bases: TGTGCCAGCAAAGAACACGTCCGGGGTTGGGTGTTCCTCGAAAAACTGTTTTTT. Its protein product is CASKEHVRGWVFLEKLFF.

The V and J genes are TRBV11-3 and TRBJ1-3; weak D call: TRBD1 (6 bases). CDR3 length: 16 residues. Trimming cost V 7 bases and J 0 bases, with 16 bases left between them. Germline CDR1 is SGHNT and CDR2 is YENEEA. The CDR3 loop reads CASKGDRQSSGNTIYF. CDR3 coding DNA: TGTGCCAGCAAAGGAGACAGGCAGTCCTCTGGAAACACCATATATTTT. Using reference TRBV11-3 and TRBJ1-3 for the parts outside the CDR3, the full variable domain is EAGVVQSPRYKIIEKKQPVAFWCNPISGHNTLYWYLQNLGQGPELLIRYENEEAVDDSQLPKDRFSAERLKGVDSTLKIQPAELGDSAVYLCASKGDRQSSGNTIYFGEGSWLTVV.